These 25 T cell receptor beta chains were sequenced from one sample in a study of graft-versus-host responses after intestinal transplantation. Profiled with immunoSEQ multiplex PCR; TCRdb holds only in-frame clones, not every one. The sample yields some 150,000 clones, 92% seen once. Their specific antigens are unknown. This specimen was unstimulated CD4+ T cells sorted from spleen or lymph node cells, taken before intestinal transplant. The receptors were gathered from a human donor who received an intestinal transplant.

The V call is TRBV19, the J call TRBJ2-4, with D perhaps given as TRBD1 or TRBD2 (5 bases each). From germline, CDR1 is LNHDA and CDR2 SQIVND (reference sequence). Trimming shortened V by 3 bases and J by 0 bases, and 12 bases separated the two germline ends. This CDR3 has 16 residues. CDR3: CASSMAVGVAKNIQYF. The CDR3 DNA sequence: TGTGCCAGTAGTATGGCCGTGGGGGTAGCCAAAAACATTCAGTACTTC.

This rearrangement joins TRBV7-9 to TRBJ2-1; 9 nucleotides line up with TRBD2. The CDR3 is made up of 16 amino acids. Germline V lookup: CDR1 SEHNR, CDR2 FQNEAQ (reference sequence). V lost 5 bases to trimming and J lost 7 bases; unmatched junction nucleotides: 12. In nucleotides, the CDR3 is TGTGCCAGCAGCCCCCGCGGGACTAGCATAAGGAATGAGCAGTTCTTC. Protein sequence: CASSPRGTSIRNEQFF.

J is TRBJ2-4 and V is TRBV7-8; D possibly uses TRBD1 or TRBD2 (5 bases each). CDR1 is SGHVS and CDR2 is FQNEAQ in the germline V gene. V was clipped by 3 bases and J by 5 bases, with 8 bases between them. CDR3 length: 13 residues. CDR3 loop: CASSLWGQNIQYF. CDR3 coding DNA: TGTGCCAGCAGCTTGTGGGGACAAAACATTCAGTACTTC.

This clone was counted once. The rearrangement joins TRBV7-3 to TRBJ2-2; no firm D call. CDR3 length equals 13 residues. Looked up from germline, CDR1 is SGHTA and CDR2 is FQGTGA. Trimming removed 6 bases from V and 5 bases from J, with 10 bases in between. This CDR3 is CASSSLDTGELFF. CDR3 sequence (DNA): TGTGCCAGCAGTTCGCTAGATACCGGGGAGCTGTTTTTT.

V gene TRBV7-3 combines with J gene TRBJ2-7; possibly TRBD1 for D (6 bases). Between the trimmed V and J ends, which lost 2 bases and 3 bases, there was a span of 14 bases. Germline CDR1 SGHTA, CDR2 FQGTGA. This CDR3 is built from 15 residues. The CDR3 DNA sequence: TGTGCCAGCAGCTTAGTTGGCGTCAGGGGCTACGAGCAGTACTTC. As protein: CASSLVGVRGYEQYF.

The rearrangement uses TRBV7-8 and TRBJ2-1, with TRBD1 as a possible D gene (5 bases). Trimming shortened V by 0 bases and J by 7 bases, and 7 bases separated the two germline ends. The CDR3 length is 13 residues. Germline V gene data show CDR1 as SGHVS and CDR2 as FQNEAQ. The CDR3 region has the DNA TGTGCCAGCAGCTTAGCCAGGGTAAATGAGCAGTTCTTC. It yields the protein CASSLARVNEQFF.

The V and J genes are TRBV5-4 and TRBJ2-3; 9 bases agree with TRBD2. After removal of 2 bases from V and 1 base from J, the junction contained 5 bases not matched to a gene. This CDR3 has 16 amino acids. The germline CDR1 and CDR2 sequences are SGHNT and YYREEE (reference sequence). CDR3 in amino acids: CASSLRLAEGTDTQYF. The CDR3 bases are TGTGCCAGCAGCTTACGACTAGCGGAAGGCACAGATACGCAGTATTTT.

The chain couples TRBV7-2 to TRBJ2-3; no clear D. The V and J ends lost 5 bases and 2 bases respectively, with 5 bases between them. The CDR3 has 12 amino acids. Germline lookup yields CDR1 SGHTA and CDR2 FQGNSA. The DNA for the CDR3 is TGTGCCAGCAGCCGTCCCACAGATACGCAGTATTTT. It codes for CASSRPTDTQYF.

The chain uses TRBV19 and TRBJ1-5; 8 nucleotides line up with TRBD1. The V and J ends lost 6 bases and 7 bases, in that order; junction bases with no gene match: 11. CDR1 and CDR2 (germline): LNHDA, SQIVND (reference sequence). The CDR3 length is 15 residues. DNA for the CDR3: TGTGCCAGTAGCAATGGACAGGGTGTAGGCCAGCCCCAGCATTTT. It codes for CASSNGQGVGQPQHF.

The chain joins TRBV29-1 to TRBJ1-1, with D tentatively TRBD1 (6 bases). Per the germline V gene, CDR1 is SQVTM and CDR2 is ANQGSEA. CDR3 length: 14 amino acids. V gave up 4 bases and J gave up 1 base, with 13 bases separating them. The CDR3 is CSVVVQGENTEAFF. For the CDR3, the DNA is TGCAGCGTTGTAGTACAGGGCGAGAACACTGAAGCTTTCTTT.

The chain couples TRBV13 to TRBJ1-3; 10 bases are shared with TRBD1. Germline V gives CDR1 PRHDT, CDR2 FYEKMQ (reference sequence). This CDR3 is built from 15 residues. J gave up 5 bases and V 4 bases, and 5 bases lay outside the gene matches. This CDR3 reads CASSSTGQGRNTIYF. CDR3 in DNA: TGTGCCAGCAGCTCCACGGGACAGGGGAGAAACACCATATATTTT.

This clone was seen a single time. This chain uses TRBV6-5 with TRBJ2-3, with D tentatively TRBD2 (5 bases). CDR3 size: 13 residues. With 5 bases removed from V and 0 bases from J, the gap between germline ends came to 6 bases. Germline values: CDR1 MNHEY, CDR2 SVGAGI. In DNA form, the CDR3 reads TGTGCCAGCAGTGAGGGCAGCACAGATACGCAGTATTTT. It encodes CASSEGSTDTQYF.

This chain uses TRBV6-5 with TRBJ2-1; the match to TRBD1 covers 7 bases. The CDR3 sequence is 14 residues long. Germline V gives CDR1 MNHEY, CDR2 SVGAGI. V trimming: 6 bases; J trimming: 5 bases; junction bases outside the gene matches: 7. The CDR3 here is CASRLPGQHNEQFF. The CDR3 DNA sequence: TGTGCCAGCAGGCTACCGGGACAGCACAATGAGCAGTTCTTC.

The chain is built from TRBV15 and TRBJ2-1; 14 positions match TRBD2. Looked up from germline, CDR1 is LNHNV and CDR2 is YYDKDF (reference sequence). The J segment lost 10 bases and the V segment lost 4 bases, leaving 12 bases of the junction unmatched. This CDR3 contains 17 residues. Here the CDR3 reads CATSIYPGLAGAREQFF. CDR3 sequence (DNA): TGTGCCACCAGCATTTACCCGGGACTAGCGGGAGCAAGGGAGCAGTTCTTC.

The rearrangement joins TRBV9 to TRBJ2-1; D possibly corresponds to TRBD2 (6 bases). Germline V gives CDR1 SGDLS, CDR2 YYNGEE. The CDR3 has 18 amino acids. Trimming shortened V by 0 bases and J by 4 bases, and 20 bases separated the two germline ends. Written as DNA, the CDR3 is TGTGCCAGCAGCGTAGAGGCCCCCCAGGCCCGGGGGTACAATGAGCAGTTCTTC. Amino acids: CASSVEAPQARGYNEQFF. Together with reference TRBV9 and TRBJ2-1, the CDR3 gives the full variable domain: DSGVTQTPKHLITATGQRVTLRCSPRSGDLSVYWYQQSLDQGLQFLIQYYNGEERAKGNILERFSAQQFPDLHSELNLSSLELGDSALYFCASSVEAPQARGYNEQFFGPGTRLTVL.

J is TRBJ2-1 and V is TRBV6-1, with TRBD2 as a possible D gene (7 bases). Per germline, CDR1 MNHNS and CDR2 SASEGT. The CDR3 length is 16 residues. V lost 4 bases, J lost 7 bases, and 20 bases lay in between. The CDR3 DNA sequence: TGTGCCAGCAGTGCCCTAGGGGGGGCCCTCTGGAATGAGCAGTTCTTC. This sequence encodes CASSALGGALWNEQFF.

This chain uses TRBV13 with TRBJ1-1; 7 bases fit TRBD1. Looked up from germline, CDR1 is PRHDT and CDR2 is FYEKMQ (reference sequence). The CDR3 has 12 residues. Trimming took 5 bases from V and 6 from J; bases not matched to a gene: 3. The CDR3 bases are TGTGCCAGCAGCGTCAGGGGGTCTGAAGCTTTCTTT. Amino acid sequence: CASSVRGSEAFF.

The chain links TRBV21-1 to TRBJ2-6; TRBD1, the table's D call, lacks a check against the DNA. TRBV21-1 is termed a pseudogene. The CDR3 has 20 residues. The CDR3 loop reads CASSKRPGQGFPSGANVLTF. The CDR3, as DNA: TGTGCCAGCAGCAAAAGGCCGGGACAGGGGTTTCCCTCTGGGGCCAACGTCCTGACTTTC.

The CDR3 sequence: CASSFKTGSSYNEQFF. CDR3 coding DNA: TGTGCCAGCAGCTTTAAGACAGGAAGCTCCTACAATGAGCAGTTCTTC. This chain uses TRBV13 with TRBJ2-1; D perhaps matches TRBD1 (6 bases). The CDR3 has 16 residues. V was trimmed by 3 bases and J by 0 bases, leaving 12 bases between them. Germline CDR1 reads PRHDT; CDR2 reads FYEKMQ (reference sequence).

The V and J genes are TRBV7-3 and TRBJ2-1; 13 bases are a match to TRBD2. V gave up 5 bases and J gave up 8 bases; unmatched junction bases: 6. Germline V gene data show CDR1 as SGHTA and CDR2 as FQGTGA. The length of the CDR3 is 15 residues. The CDR3 sequence: CASSPGLAGVHEQFF. The DNA of the CDR3 is TGTGCCAGCAGCCCCGGACTAGCGGGAGTCCATGAGCAGTTCTTC. Full variable domain (rest looked up from reference TRBV7-3 and TRBJ2-1): GAGVSQTPSNKVTEKGKYVELRCDPISGHTALYWYRQSLGQGPEFLIYFQGTGAADDSGLPNDRFFAVRPEGSVSTLKIQRTERGDSAVYLCASSPGLAGVHEQFFGPGTRLTVL.

This clone was found a few times. The rearrangement joins TRBV9 to TRBJ2-3, with D tentatively TRBD1 or TRBD2 (5 bases each). The length of the CDR3 is 13 residues. Trimming took 5 bases from V and 3 from J, leaving 10 bases between them. Germline V CDR1 and CDR2: SGDLS, YYNGEE. CDR3 sequence reads: CASRRWGTDTQYF. CDR3 nucleotide sequence: TGTGCCAGCAGACGGTGGGGGACAGATACGCAGTATTTT.

This clone was seen a few times. The same CDR3 is also encoded by other DNA sequences in this sample. The V gene is TRBV7-9, the J gene TRBJ1-1, with TRBD1 matching over 9 bases. Germline V CDR1 and CDR2: SEHNR, FQNEAQ (reference sequence). V lost 5 bases, J lost 3 bases, and 1 base stayed unmatched. The CDR3 contains 13 residues. CDR3 nucleotides: TGTGCCAGCAGCCGGGACAGGGACACTGAAGCTTTCTTT. Encoded protein: CASSRDRDTEAFF.

The chain has TRBV9 and TRBJ2-7, with D possibly being TRBD1 or TRBD2 (5 bases each). The CDR3 is made up of 14 amino acids. Per germline, CDR1 SGDLS and CDR2 YYNGEE. With 0 bases removed from V and 2 bases from J, the gap between germline ends came to 9 bases. In DNA form, the CDR3 reads TGTGCCAGCAGCGTAGATGGGACCCCCTACGAGCAGTACTTC. Its protein product is CASSVDGTPYEQYF.

The chain couples TRBV4-3 to TRBJ2-7, with 9 nucleotides matching TRBD1. CDR3 size: 15 residues. Germline assignment: CDR1 LGHNA and CDR2 YSLEER. After removal of 2 bases from V and 7 bases from J, the junction contained 9 bases not matched to a gene. This CDR3 reads CASSQTGTGLGEQYF. The CDR3 nucleotides are TGCGCCAGCAGCCAAACCGGGACAGGGTTGGGGGAGCAGTACTTC.

The chain employs TRBV6-5 and TRBJ2-3; TRBD1 matches 10 bases. With 2 bases clipped from V and 6 bases from J, the junction kept 2 bases outside the gene matches. The V gene's germline CDR1 is MNHEY and CDR2 SVGAGI. The CDR3 runs to 14 residues. CDR3 nucleotide sequence: TGTGCCAGCAGTTACCGACAGGGGGCTGATACGCAGTATTTT. Its protein is CASSYRQGADTQYF.